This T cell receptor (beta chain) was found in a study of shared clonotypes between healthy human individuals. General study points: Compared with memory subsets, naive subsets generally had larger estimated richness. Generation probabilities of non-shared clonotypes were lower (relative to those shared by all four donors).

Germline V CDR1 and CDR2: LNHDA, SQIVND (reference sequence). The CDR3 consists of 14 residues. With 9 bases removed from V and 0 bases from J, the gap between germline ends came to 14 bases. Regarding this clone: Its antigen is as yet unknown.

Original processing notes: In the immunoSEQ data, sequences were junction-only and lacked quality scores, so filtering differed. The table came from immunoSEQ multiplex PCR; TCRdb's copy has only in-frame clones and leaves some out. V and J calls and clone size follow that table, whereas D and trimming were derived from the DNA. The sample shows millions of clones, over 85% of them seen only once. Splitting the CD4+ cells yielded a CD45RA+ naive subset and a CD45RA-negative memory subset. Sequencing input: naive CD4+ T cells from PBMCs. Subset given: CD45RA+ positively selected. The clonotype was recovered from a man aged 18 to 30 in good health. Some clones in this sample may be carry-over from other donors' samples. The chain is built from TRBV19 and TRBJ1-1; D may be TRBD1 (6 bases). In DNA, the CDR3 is TGTGCCAGCTATCAGGGGACCATGAACACTGAAGCTTTCTTT. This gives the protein CASYQGTMNTEAFF.